These T cell receptor beta chains were read from a single sample in a study of blood T cell repertoires in COVID-19. Sequenced by immunoSEQ multiplex PCR; TCRdb stores in-frame clones only, minus some. This sample has approximately 300,000 clones; around 82% occur once, and the top ten carry approximately 1.2%. The source material was peripheral blood. The receptor source for this set is a woman aged 45-59 years with acute or convalescent COVID-19. The CDR3 runs from the conserved cysteine through the conserved F or W. The order of the fields is V gene, J gene, D gene, clone size, CDR3 DNA, CDR3 protein. D genes are given only for firm matches. The size of a clone is reported for some rows only, either as once, few or many, or as a class for expanded clones.

TRBV4-3	TRBJ1-4	-	once	TGCGCCAGCAGCCAAGGCAGCGCCAATGAAAAACTGTTTTTT	CASSQGSANEKLFF
TRBV2	TRBJ2-5	-	-	TGTGCCAGCACCCAGGGGTCCTCGGGAGAGACCCAGTACTTC	CASTQGSSGETQYF
TRBV27	TRBJ2-6	-	-	TGTGCCAGCAGCTATACGACCGGGACAAGGGACGTCCTGACTTTC	CASSYTTGTRDVLTF
TRBV5-5	TRBJ1-1	TRBD1	-	TGTGCCAGCAGCCCTGACAGGGGAGCCACTGAAGCTTTCTTT	CASSPDRGATEAFF
TRBV29-1	TRBJ2-7	TRBD2	-	TGCAGCGCTGGATCCGGGACTAGCGGGAACTACGAGCAGTACTTC	CSAGSGTSGNYEQYF
TRBV7-2	TRBJ2-6	TRBD2	-	TGTGCCAGCAGACTTGGACTAGCGGGGGGGCGTAAGGCCAACGTCCTGACTTTC	CASRLGLAGGRKANVLTF
TRBV10-3	TRBJ1-5	-	-	TGTGCCATCAGTAGGGCCGGGGGTTCGGATCAGCCCCAGCATTTT	CAISRAGGSDQPQHF
TRBV2	TRBJ2-7	TRBD1	few	TGTGCCAGCAAACAGGGGGTCTACGAGCAGTACTTC	CASKQGVYEQYF
TRBV19	TRBJ2-3	TRBD2	once	TGTGCCAGTAGTGCCCCCACTAGCGGGAGTAGAGATACGCAGTATTTT	CASSAPTSGSRDTQYF
TRBV6-2/TRBV6-3	TRBJ1-1	-	few	TGTGCCAGCAGTTACGACAGGAGTTGGCCTGAAGCTTTCTTT	CASSYDRSWPEAFF
TRBV27	TRBJ1-2	TRBD1	few	TGTGCCAGCAGTATAACAGGGGGCGAGGGTGGCTACACCTTC	CASSITGGEGGYTF
TRBV24-1	TRBJ2-7	-	-	TGTGCCACCAGTGATTCCGACAGACCCTACGAGCAGTACTTC	CATSDSDRPYEQYF